This T cell receptor (beta chain) was sequenced for a study of blood T cells in healthy people across ages. Turning to the study itself: For every two T cells, template switching captured about one barcoded beta molecule.

Trimming pared 4 bases from V and 4 bases from J, leaving 13 bases between. CDR1 and CDR2 (germline): SGHTA, FQGNSA. This CDR3 spans 14 amino acids. Study-wide results and limits: The study found more naive CD4+ cells and higher diversity in long-lived than aged donors. Per million T cells, the diversity of TCR beta decreased roughly linearly as age advanced.

For the second PCR, which ran for roughly 7 to 11 cycles, a sample-barcoded 5' primer and a J-beta primer mix were used. TCRdb reanalysed the 5' RACE reads using MiXCR and keeps one entry per CDR3 protein. The sample has roughly 1.7 million distinct CDR3 sequences, 30% to 35% seen once. Total RNA extraction produced at least 6 micrograms (per sample) for the study. About this clonotype: Its antigen is still unknown.

Sequencing was performed on blood. The source of this sequence is a woman aged 30 to 39 in good health. The V call is TRBV7-2, the J call TRBJ1-2; no firm D call. The CDR3 region has the DNA TGTGCCAGCAGCTCTAACACCCAGGCCTATGGCTACACCTTC. Its protein is CASSSNTQAYGYTF.